The source of this T cell receptor beta chain is a study of tumor and adjacent non-tumor tissue in lung cancer. The template was RNA from unsorted bulk tissue. This clonotype was counted many times. V lost 1 base and J lost 4; bases outside the gene matches: 2. This CDR3 comprises 14 residues. CDR1 DFQATT and CDR2 SNEGSKA come from the germline V gene (reference sequence). Three rounds of nested PCR, following a modified ARM-PCR protocol, produced the TCRbeta library. TCRdb recomputed calls from the multiplex PCR reads with MiXCR, one row per CDR3 protein. The sample includes about 200,000 distinct CDR3 sequences, less than 80% of them seen just once.

This sequence was found in a man in his sixties with non-small cell lung cancer. J is TRBJ2-1 and V is TRBV20-1; 9 bases fit TRBD1. The sequencing input was lung tumor tissue. The CDR3: CSARGTGEYNEQFF. The CDR3, as DNA: TGCAGTGCTAGAGGGACAGGGGAATACAATGAGCAGTTCTTC.